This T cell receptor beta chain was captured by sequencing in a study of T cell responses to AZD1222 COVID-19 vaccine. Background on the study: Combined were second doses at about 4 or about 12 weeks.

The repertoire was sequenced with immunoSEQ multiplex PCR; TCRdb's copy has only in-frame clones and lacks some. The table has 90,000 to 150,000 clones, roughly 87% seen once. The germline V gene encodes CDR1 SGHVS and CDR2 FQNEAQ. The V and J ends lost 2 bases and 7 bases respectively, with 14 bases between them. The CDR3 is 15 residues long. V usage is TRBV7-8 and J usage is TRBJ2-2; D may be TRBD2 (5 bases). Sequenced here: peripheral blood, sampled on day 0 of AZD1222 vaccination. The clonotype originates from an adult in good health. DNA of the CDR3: TGTGCCAGCAGCTTAACGGGTTGGCGGGTCGGGGAGCTGTTTTTT. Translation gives CASSLTGWRVGELFF.